This T cell receptor beta chain stems from a study of blood T cells in healthy people across ages. Study findings and constraints: Leaving the PBMCs unsorted stopped any conclusive comparison of naive versus antigen-experienced cells. Diversity estimates drawn from one million T cells were deemed underestimates.

Comments on this clonotype: The antigen remains undetermined.

CDR1 and CDR2 (germline): SNHLY, FYNNEI. The CDR3 has 15 residues. Losses at the gene ends were 7 bases for V and 5 bases for J; bases not matched to a gene: 9. Together with a sample-barcoded 5' primer, a J-beta primer mix was included in a second PCR lasting about 6 to 11 cycles. TCRdb reanalysed the 5' RACE reads using MiXCR and keeps one entry per CDR3 protein. The sample contains about 780,000 distinct CDR3 sequences, about half of which appear only once. The sequence was obtained from a man at least 80 years old in good health. The chain carries TRBV2 and TRBJ2-3; 10 positions match TRBD1. The source material was blood. As DNA, the CDR3 is TGTGCCAGCACCCTAAGGGACAGGGGCATAGATACGCAGTATTTT. Amino acids: CASTLRDRGIDTQYF.